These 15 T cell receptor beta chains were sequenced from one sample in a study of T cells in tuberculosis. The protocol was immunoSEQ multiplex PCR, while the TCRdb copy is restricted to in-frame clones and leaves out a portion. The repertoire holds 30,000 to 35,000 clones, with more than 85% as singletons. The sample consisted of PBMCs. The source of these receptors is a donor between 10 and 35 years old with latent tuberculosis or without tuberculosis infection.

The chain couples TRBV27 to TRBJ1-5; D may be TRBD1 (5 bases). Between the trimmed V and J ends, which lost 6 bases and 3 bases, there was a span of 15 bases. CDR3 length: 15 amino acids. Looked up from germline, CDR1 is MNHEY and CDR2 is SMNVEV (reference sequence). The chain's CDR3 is CASRFSGRHNQPQHF. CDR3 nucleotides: TGTGCCAGCAGATTCTCAGGGAGGCACAATCAGCCCCAGCATTTT.

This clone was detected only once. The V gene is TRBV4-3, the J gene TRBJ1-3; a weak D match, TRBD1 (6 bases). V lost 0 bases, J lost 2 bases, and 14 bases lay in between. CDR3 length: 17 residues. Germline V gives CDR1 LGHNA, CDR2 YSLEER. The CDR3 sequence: CASSQDWVRGPGNTIYF. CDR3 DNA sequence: TGCGCCAGCAGCCAAGATTGGGTCAGGGGACCTGGAAACACCATATATTTT.

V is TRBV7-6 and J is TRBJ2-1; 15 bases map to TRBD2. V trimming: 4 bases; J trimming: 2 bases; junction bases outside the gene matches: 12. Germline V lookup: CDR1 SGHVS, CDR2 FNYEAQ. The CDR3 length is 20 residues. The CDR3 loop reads CASSSGTGTSGRLTYNEQFF. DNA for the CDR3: TGTGCCAGCAGCTCAGGTACCGGGACTAGCGGGAGGCTAACCTACAATGAGCAGTTCTTC.

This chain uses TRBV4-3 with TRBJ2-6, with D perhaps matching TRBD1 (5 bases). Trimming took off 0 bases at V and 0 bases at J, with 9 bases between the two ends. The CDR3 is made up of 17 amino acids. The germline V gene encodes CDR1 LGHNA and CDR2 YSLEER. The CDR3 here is CASSQEDRSSGANVLTF. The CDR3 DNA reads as TGCGCCAGCAGCCAAGAAGACAGAAGCTCTGGGGCCAACGTCCTGACTTTC.

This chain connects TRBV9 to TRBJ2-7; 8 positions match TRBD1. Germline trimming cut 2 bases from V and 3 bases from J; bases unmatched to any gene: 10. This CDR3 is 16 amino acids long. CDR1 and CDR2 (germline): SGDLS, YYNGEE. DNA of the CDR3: TGTGCCAGCAGCGTTTTTCCTTGGACAGGGCTCTACGAGCAGTACTTC. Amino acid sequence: CASSVFPWTGLYEQYF.

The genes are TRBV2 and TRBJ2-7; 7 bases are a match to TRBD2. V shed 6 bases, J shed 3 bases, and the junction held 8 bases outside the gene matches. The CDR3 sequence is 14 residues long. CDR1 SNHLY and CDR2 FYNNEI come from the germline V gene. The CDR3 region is CASSRTSVSYEQYF. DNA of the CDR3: TGTGCCAGCAGCCGCACTAGCGTCAGCTACGAGCAGTACTTC.

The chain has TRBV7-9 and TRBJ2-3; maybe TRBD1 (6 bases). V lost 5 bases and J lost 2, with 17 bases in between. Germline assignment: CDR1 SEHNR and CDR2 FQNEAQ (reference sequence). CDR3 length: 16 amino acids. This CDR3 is CASSDRLGAPTDTQYF. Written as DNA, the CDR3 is TGTGCCAGCAGCGACAGGTTAGGCGCCCCCACAGATACGCAGTATTTT.

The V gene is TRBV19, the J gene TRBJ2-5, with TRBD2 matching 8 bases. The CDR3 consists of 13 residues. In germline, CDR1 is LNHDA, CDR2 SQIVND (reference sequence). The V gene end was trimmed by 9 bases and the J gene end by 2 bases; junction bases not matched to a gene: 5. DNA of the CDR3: TGTGCCAGCTCGGGGGGGTGGCAAGAGACCCAGTACTTC. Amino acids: CASSGGWQETQYF.

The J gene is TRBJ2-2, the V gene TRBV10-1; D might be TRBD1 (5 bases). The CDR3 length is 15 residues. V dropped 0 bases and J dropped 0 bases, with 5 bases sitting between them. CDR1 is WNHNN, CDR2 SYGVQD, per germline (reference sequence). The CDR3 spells CASSESGANTGELFF. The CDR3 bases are TGCGCCAGCAGTGAGTCAGGGGCGAACACCGGGGAGCTGTTTTTT.

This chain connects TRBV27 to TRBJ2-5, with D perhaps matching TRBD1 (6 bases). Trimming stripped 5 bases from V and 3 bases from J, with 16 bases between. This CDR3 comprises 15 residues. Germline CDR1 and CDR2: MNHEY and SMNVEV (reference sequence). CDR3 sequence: CASSPFGGREETQYF. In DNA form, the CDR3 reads TGTGCCAGCAGTCCCTTTGGGGGCAGGGAAGAGACCCAGTACTTC.

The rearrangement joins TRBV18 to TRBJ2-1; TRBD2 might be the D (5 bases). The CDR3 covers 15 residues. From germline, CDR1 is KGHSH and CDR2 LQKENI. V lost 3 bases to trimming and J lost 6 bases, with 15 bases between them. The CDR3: CASSPRPGFGNEQFF. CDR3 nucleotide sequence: TGTGCCAGCTCACCGAGACCGGGGTTTGGCAATGAGCAGTTCTTC.

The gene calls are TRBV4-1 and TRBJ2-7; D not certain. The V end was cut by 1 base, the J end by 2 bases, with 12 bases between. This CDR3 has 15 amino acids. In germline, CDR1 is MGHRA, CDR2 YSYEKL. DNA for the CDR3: TGCGCCAGCAGCCAAGGGTCGCTGCACACCTACGAGCAGTACTTC. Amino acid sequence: CASSQGSLHTYEQYF.

The DNA for the CDR3 is TGTGCCAGCAGCCAAGGCGGGGACGAGCAGTACTTC. Translated, it gives CASSQGGDEQYF. The rearrangement links TRBV14 to TRBJ2-7; a possible D gene is TRBD2 (6 bases). Germline lookup yields CDR1 SGHDN and CDR2 FVKESK. The CDR3 is 12 amino acids. With 1 base removed from V and 5 bases from J, the gap between germline ends came to 6 bases.

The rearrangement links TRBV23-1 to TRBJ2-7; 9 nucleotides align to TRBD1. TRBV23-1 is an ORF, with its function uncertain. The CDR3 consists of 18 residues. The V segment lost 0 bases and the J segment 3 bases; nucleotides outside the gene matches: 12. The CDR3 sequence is CASSQSGQGRELHYEQYF. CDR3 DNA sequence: TGCGCCAGCAGTCAATCGGGACAGGGAAGAGAGTTGCACTACGAGCAGTACTTC.

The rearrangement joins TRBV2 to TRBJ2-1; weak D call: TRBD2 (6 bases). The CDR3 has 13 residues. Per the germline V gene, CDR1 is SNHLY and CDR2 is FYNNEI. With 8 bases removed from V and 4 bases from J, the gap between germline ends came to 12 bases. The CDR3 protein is CASCGDRYNEQFF. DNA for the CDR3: TGTGCCAGCTGCGGGGATCGATACAATGAGCAGTTCTTC.